The 9 T cell receptor beta chains reported below all come from one sample, sequenced in a study of blood T cells in healthy people across ages. It was with a sample-barcoded 5' primer and a J-beta primer mix that a second PCR of roughly 6 to 11 cycles was run. TCRdb ran MiXCR on the 5' RACE reads and lists one entry per CDR3 protein. The sample shows hundreds of thousands of distinct CDR3 sequences, 27% of them seen only once. The specimen sequenced was blood. The receptors were sampled from a woman aged 70-85 years in good health.

About this clonotype itself: This CDR3 is missing its conserved last phenylalanine or tryptophan, likely due to a read error. The chain links TRBV28 to TRBJ2-3; D is tentatively TRBD1 or TRBD2 (5 bases each). CDR1 and CDR2 (germline): MDHEN, SYDVKM. V was trimmed by 5 bases and J by 4 bases, leaving 16 bases between them. There are 15 residues in the CDR3. This CDR3 reads CASSRTGTRADTQYL. CDR3 nucleotide sequence: TGTGCCAGCAGTAGGACCGGGACCAGGGCAGATACGCAGTATCTT.

This clonotype was counted a few times. This chain uses TRBV3-1 with TRBJ2-1; 9 bases align to TRBD1. V trimming: 4 bases; J trimming: 0 bases; junction bases outside the gene matches: 4. The germline V gene encodes CDR1 LGHDT and CDR2 YNNKEL (reference sequence). This CDR3 comprises 16 residues. The CDR3, as DNA: TGTGCCAGCAGCCGCAGGACAGGGGTCTCCTACAATGAGCAGTTCTTC. Encoded protein: CASSRRTGVSYNEQFF.

The sample holds a few counts of this clonotype. At one boundary the junction diverges from the germline segment, which might be a read error. V and J are TRBV5-6 and TRBJ2-5; TRBD1 might be the D (6 bases). This CDR3 region has 13 residues. Germline CDR1 reads SGHDT; CDR2 reads YYEEEE. CDR3 coding DNA: TGTGCCAGTAGCTTGGGGGCAGGGGACACCGAGTACTTC. It is translated as CASSLGAGDTEYF. Full variable domain (missing parts from reference TRBV5-6 and TRBJ2-5): DAGVTQSPTHLIKTRGQQVTLRCSPKSGHDTVSWYQQALGQGPQFIFQYYEEEERQRGNFPDRFSGHQFPNYSSELNVNALLLGDSALYLCASSLGAGDTEYFGPGTRLLVL.

Only a few counts were recorded for this clonotype. The chain carries TRBV20-1 and TRBJ1-1; no clear D gene. Trimming pared 3 bases from V and 6 bases from J, leaving 8 bases between. Germline V lookup: CDR1 DFQATT, CDR2 SNEGSKA (reference sequence). The CDR3 sequence is 11 residues long. CDR3 sequence reads: CSASVGPEAFF. The CDR3 DNA reads TGCAGTGCTAGTGTCGGGCCTGAAGCTTTCTTT.

The chain uses TRBV27 and TRBJ2-7; 7 nucleotides agree with TRBD1. Germline loops: CDR1 MNHEY, CDR2 SMNVEV (reference sequence). The length of the CDR3 is 15 residues. The ends lost 2 bases at V and 2 bases at J; junction bases unmatched: 6. CDR3 region: CASSLRGPAPYEQYF. The CDR3 DNA reads TGTGCCAGCAGTTTAAGGGGGCCCGCGCCCTACGAGCAGTACTTC.

This clonotype was found many times. The gene calls are TRBV7-9 and TRBJ2-5, with D possibly matching TRBD2 (6 bases). The end of the DNA is better explained by TRBJ2-1, so the J call may be wrong. CDR1 is SEHNR and CDR2 is FQNEAQ in the germline V gene (reference sequence). This CDR3 region has 15 residues. CDR3 in amino acids: CASSLGGLGLLEQFF. In DNA, the CDR3 is TGTGCCAGCAGCTTAGGGGGACTCGGATTACTTGAGCAGTTCTTC.

The chain employs TRBV12-3 or TRBV12-4 and TRBJ2-1, with D possibly being TRBD1 (5 bases). V was shortened by 6 bases and J by 8 bases, with 17 bases between the two germline ends. The CDR3 has 14 residues. In DNA, the CDR3 is TGTGCCAGCAGACCATCCGCAGGGTCTGATGAGCAGTTCTTC. It specifies CASRPSAGSDEQFF.

A few counts support this clonotype. CDR3 nucleotides: TGTGCCAGCAGCTTAGCCTGGGGGTCTGGAAACACCATATATTTT. As protein: CASSLAWGSGNTIYF. The gene calls are TRBV7-2 and TRBJ1-3; D is perhaps TRBD1 (5 bases). Trimming stripped 0 bases from V and 1 base from J, with 7 bases between. This CDR3 contains 15 residues. The germline gives CDR1 SGHTA, CDR2 FQGNSA.

This clonotype occurred a few times. The chain combines TRBV27 with TRBJ1-5; D is unclear. The ends were cut back, 5 bases at V and 1 base at J, with 9 bases in the middle. The germline gives CDR1 MNHEY, CDR2 SMNVEV (reference sequence). The CDR3 length is 14 residues. CDR3 sequence: CASSKLGSNQPQHF. Here the CDR3 DNA reads TGTGCCAGCAGTAAATTGGGGAGCAATCAGCCCCAGCATTTT.